The 28 T cell receptor beta chains in this list originate from one sample, sequenced in a study of identical twins. TCRdb recomputed calls from the 5' RACE reads with MiXCR, one row per CDR3 protein. The sample carries 400,000 to 550,000 distinct CDR3 sequences, more than 13% recorded once. These same data were also listed under a study on yellow fever vaccine responses in identical twins.

The material sequenced was CD4+ T cells sorted from blood. Receptors were obtained from a woman between 18 and 29 years old in good health.

This clonotype has more than one count but fewer than ten. This chain connects TRBV28 to TRBJ1-6; D not certain. The CDR3 length is 15 residues. The V gene's germline CDR1 is MDHEN and CDR2 SYDVKM. V lost 4 bases and J 0 bases, leaving 7 bases between the germline ends. CDR3 coding DNA: TGTGCCAGCAGTTCGGGTAGCTCCTATAATTCACCCCTCCACTTT. As protein: CASSSGSSYNSPLHF.

The gene calls are TRBV5-5 and TRBJ2-7; D might be TRBD2 (6 bases). CDR3 length: 15 amino acids. From germline, CDR1 is SGHKS and CDR2 YYEKEE (reference sequence). V was clipped by 0 bases and J by 3 bases, with 13 bases between them. This CDR3 is CASSLAEGGNYEQYF. The CDR3 DNA follows: TGTGCCAGCAGCTTGGCCGAGGGAGGCAACTACGAGCAGTACTTC.

The chain couples TRBV2 to TRBJ2-3; possibly TRBD1 for D (6 bases). V was pared by 5 bases and J by 1 base, with 22 bases between. Germline CDR1 SNHLY, CDR2 FYNNEI. The CDR3 consists of 18 residues. This CDR3 is CASSSRLKTGSGTDTQYF. The CDR3, as DNA: TGTGCCAGCAGTAGCCGACTCAAGACAGGTTCCGGCACAGATACGCAGTATTTT. Using reference TRBV2 and TRBJ2-3 for the parts outside the CDR3, the full variable domain is EPEVTQTPSHQVTQMGQEVILRCVPISNHLYFYWYRQILGQKVEFLVSFYNNEISEKSEIFDDQFSVERPDGSNFTLKIRSTKLEDSAMYFCASSSRLKTGSGTDTQYFGPGTRLTVL.

This clonotype was seen a handful of times. The gene calls are TRBV5-1 and TRBJ1-4, with 8 bases aligning to TRBD1. Germline CDR1 is SGHRS and CDR2 is YFSETQ. The CDR3 consists of 14 residues. The ends lost 4 bases at V and 7 bases at J; junction bases unmatched: 6. The CDR3 DNA reads TGCGCCAGCAGCAACACAGGGGGAGTTGAAAAACTGTTTTTT. It specifies CASSNTGGVEKLFF.

The V and J genes are TRBV13 and TRBJ1-6; perhaps TRBD1 as D (5 bases). The CDR3 is 17 residues long. Germline V gene sequence: CDR1 PRHDT, CDR2 FYEKMQ (reference sequence). Trimming left V 3 bases short and J 5 bases short, with 17 bases between. The CDR3 DNA is TGTGCCAGCAGCTTCAGCCCCCGGGGCGGCCATAATTCACCCCTCCACTTT. Translation: CASSFSPRGGHNSPLHF.

In this sample, this clonotype turned up a few times. The chain joins TRBV5-1 to TRBJ2-1; 12 bases fit TRBD2. Germline loops: CDR1 SGHRS, CDR2 YFSETQ. CDR3 size: 17 residues. Germline trimming cut 0 bases from V and 7 bases from J; bases unmatched to any gene: 8. CDR3 coding DNA: TGCGCCAGCAGCTTGGCCGGGCTAGCGGGGGGGCAGAATGAGCAGTTCTTC. This sequence encodes CASSLAGLAGGQNEQFF. The full variable domain, in which reference TRBV5-1 and TRBJ2-1 provide the parts outside the CDR3, is KAGVTQTPRYLIKTRGQQVTLSCSPISGHRSVSWYQQTPGQGLQFLFEYFSETQRNKGNFPGRFSGRQFSNSRSEMNVSTLELGDSALYLCASSLAGLAGGQNEQFFGPGTRLTVL.

In this sample, this clonotype turned up a few times. The chain has TRBV3-1 and TRBJ2-1; no reliable D call. The CDR3 contains 12 residues. The V gene lost 3 bases and the J gene lost 7 bases, with 7 bases spanning the gap. Germline V gene sequence: CDR1 LGHDT, CDR2 YNNKEL (reference sequence). The CDR3 DNA sequence: TGTGCCAGCAGCCAGCAGGCTAATGAGCAGTTCTTC. This gives the protein CASSQQANEQFF.

This clonotype has just a few counts. The rearrangement links TRBV4-3 to TRBJ2-3, with unresolved D. V was clipped by 0 bases and J by 1 base, with 8 bases between them. The germline CDR1 and CDR2 sequences are LGHNA and YSLEER. This CDR3 region has 15 residues. Here the CDR3 reads CASSQDDKGTDTQYF. The CDR3 DNA sequence: TGCGCCAGCAGCCAAGATGACAAGGGCACAGATACGCAGTATTTT.

The V gene is TRBV14, the J gene TRBJ2-1; perhaps TRBD2 as D (5 bases). V lost 4 bases, J lost 2 bases, and 12 bases lay in between. Germline V CDR1 and CDR2: SGHDN, FVKESK. This CDR3 comprises 15 residues. The CDR3 spells CASSRGPSTYNEQFF. For the CDR3, the DNA is TGTGCCAGCAGCCGCGGGCCCTCCACCTACAATGAGCAGTTCTTC.

This clonotype occurred a few times. This chain links TRBV28 with TRBJ2-1; D is perhaps TRBD1 (6 bases). The germline V and J ends were trimmed by 6 bases and 7 bases, with 22 bases remaining between them. CDR1 is MDHEN and CDR2 is SYDVKM in the germline V gene. The CDR3 is 16 residues long. The CDR3 protein is CASSQDRQHIGNEQFF. The CDR3 DNA reads as TGTGCCAGCAGCCAGGACAGACAACATATCGGGAATGAGCAGTTCTTC. Supplemented by reference TRBV28 and TRBJ2-1, the full variable domain reads DVKVTQSSRYLVKRTGEKVFLECVQDMDHENMFWYRQDPGLGLRLIYFSYDVKMKEKGDIPEGYSVSREKKERFSLILESASTNQTSMYLCASSQDRQHIGNEQFFGPGTRLTVL.

This rearrangement joins TRBV6-2 or TRBV6-3 to TRBJ2-4; D tentatively reads TRBD1 or TRBD2 (7 bases each). Per the germline V gene, CDR1 is MNHEY and CDR2 is SVGEGT. The germline V and J ends were trimmed by 9 bases and 9 bases, with 12 bases remaining between them. CDR3 length equals 11 residues. CDR3 nucleotides: TGTGCCAGACCCAGGGGGGGCATTCAGTACTTC. Its translation is CARPRGGIQYF.

The sample holds a few counts of this clonotype. The V call is TRBV28, the J call TRBJ2-7; D gene ambiguous. The CDR3 has 12 residues. Trimming left V 6 bases short and J 7 bases short, with 13 bases between. The V gene's germline CDR1 is MDHEN and CDR2 SYDVKM. The DNA of the CDR3 is TGTGCCAGCAGCCCCCCCGTTGGGGAGCAGTACTTC. Translating gives CASSPPVGEQYF.

This clonotype was seen ten or more times. The chain is built from TRBV5-1 and TRBJ2-1, with a tentative D call TRBD1 (6 bases). Looked up from germline, CDR1 is SGHRS and CDR2 is YFSETQ. The CDR3 covers 13 residues. Between the trimmed V and J ends, which lost 5 bases and 3 bases, there was a span of 9 bases. As DNA, the CDR3 is TGCGCCAGCAGTCCAGGGGACTACAATGAGCAGTTCTTC. Residues: CASSPGDYNEQFF.

CDR3 coding DNA: TGTGCCAGCAGTCGACCACCAGGGTCAACTAATGAAAAACTGTTTTTT. This sequence encodes CASSRPPGSTNEKLFF. The chain couples TRBV7-8 to TRBJ1-4; possible D gene TRBD1, 5 bases. The CDR3 has 16 residues. V lost 6 bases to trimming and J lost 0 bases, with 14 bases between them. Germline-derived CDR1 and CDR2 are SGHVS and FQNEAQ.

This chain links TRBV20-1 with TRBJ2-3; D not resolved. V was trimmed by 0 bases and J by 3 bases, leaving 13 bases between them. Germline V gives CDR1 DFQATT, CDR2 SNEGSKA (reference sequence). The CDR3 is 15 amino acids. CDR3 amino acids: CSAREAFRITDTQYF. Here the CDR3 DNA reads TGCAGTGCTAGAGAAGCTTTTAGGATTACAGATACGCAGTATTTT.

This clonotype was picked up a small number of times. The chain is built from TRBV11-1 and TRBJ2-6; D is ambiguous. The CDR3 extends over 19 amino acids. Germline V lookup: CDR1 SGHAT, CDR2 FQDESV (reference sequence). V shed 2 bases and J shed 0 bases, with 17 bases lying between them. The CDR3 protein is CASSLFSSGRRSGANVLTF. CDR3 DNA: TGTGCCAGCAGCTTATTTTCGTCTGGCAGACGCTCTGGGGCCAACGTCCTGACTTTC.

This clonotype turned up a few times. The chain combines TRBV24-1 with TRBJ2-1, with D tentatively TRBD2 (5 bases). The CDR3 consists of 16 residues. Germline V gene lookup returns CDR1 KGHDR and CDR2 SFDVKD. V lost 3 bases and J lost 7, with 18 bases in between. The CDR3 nucleotides read TGTGCCACCAGTGATGACGACCCGGGAAGGGAAAATGAGCAGTTCTTC. The encoded protein is CATSDDDPGRENEQFF.

This clonotype has a handful of counts. This chain connects TRBV5-1 to TRBJ2-5; 11 nucleotides line up with TRBD2. Germline trimming cut 4 bases from V and 3 bases from J; bases unmatched to any gene: 5. The CDR3 consists of 15 residues. The germline CDR1 and CDR2 sequences are SGHRS and YFSETQ. CDR3 loop: CASSRTGLAEETQYF. The DNA for the CDR3 is TGCGCCAGCAGCCGAACGGGACTAGCGGAAGAGACCCAGTACTTC.

The chain uses TRBV25-1 and TRBJ2-1; D tentatively reads TRBD1 or TRBD2 (5 bases each). V lost 1 base and J lost 15, with 10 bases in between. This CDR3 region has 11 residues. Per germline, CDR1 MGHDK and CDR2 SYGVNS. The CDR3 nucleotides are TGTGCCAGCAGTGAATCGAAGGGACGGTTCTTC. Translated, it gives CASSESKGRFF.

This rearrangement joins TRBV6-2 or TRBV6-3 to TRBJ2-1; TRBD1 might be the D (5 bases). V lost 5 bases to trimming and J lost 0 bases, with 14 bases between them. CDR1 and CDR2 (germline): MNHEY, SVGEGT. The CDR3 is 16 amino acids. The CDR3 region is CASSPMGRVSYNEQFF. CDR3 coding DNA: TGTGCCAGCAGTCCGATGGGCAGGGTCTCCTACAATGAGCAGTTCTTC.

The chain is built from TRBV12-5 and TRBJ2-3; D unclear. Deletions cut 4 bases from V and 0 bases from J, with 5 bases between. CDR1 is LGHNT and CDR2 is FRNRAP in the germline V gene. The CDR3 consists of 13 residues. CDR3: CASGSRSTDTQYF. CDR3 nucleotides: TGTGCTAGTGGTTCACGTAGCACAGATACGCAGTATTTT.

V is TRBV27 and J is TRBJ2-7, with 9 bases fitting TRBD1. Trimming took 5 bases from V and 3 from J; bases not matched to a gene: 5. Germline lookup yields CDR1 MNHEY and CDR2 SMNVEV (reference sequence). The length of the CDR3 is 14 residues. The CDR3 sequence is CASSRTGGFYEQYF. As DNA, the CDR3 is TGTGCCAGCAGTCGTACAGGGGGCTTCTACGAGCAGTACTTC.

This clonotype was observed many times. The CDR3 sequence is CASSAPGELFF. In DNA, the CDR3 is TGTGCCAGCAGCGCCCCGGGGGAGCTGTTTTTT. This chain connects TRBV12-3 or TRBV12-4 to TRBJ2-2; D is unclear. Trimming removed 6 bases from V and 8 bases from J, with 7 bases in between. CDR3 size: 11 residues.

The sample holds a few counts of this clonotype. The V call is TRBV5-1, the J call TRBJ1-1; 8 bases map to TRBD1. The junction had 6 bases not matched to a gene; V was cut back by 0 bases and J by 5 bases. The CDR3 has 15 amino acids. The germline V gene encodes CDR1 SGHRS and CDR2 YFSETQ. CDR3 amino acids: CASSLGGTGRTEAFF. The CDR3 nucleotides are TGCGCCAGCAGCTTGGGTGGGACAGGACGAACTGAAGCTTTCTTT.

This chain connects TRBV7-2 to TRBJ2-1; D ambiguous. V was shortened by 3 bases and J by 8 bases, with 5 bases between the two germline ends. CDR1 and CDR2 from the germline V gene are SGHTA and FQGNSA. The CDR3 totals 11 residues. The CDR3 loop reads CASSFIYEQFF. DNA for the CDR3: TGTGCCAGCAGCTTTATCTATGAGCAGTTCTTC. The full variable domain, its missing parts supplied by reference TRBV7-2 and TRBJ2-1, is GAGVSQSPSNKVTEKGKDVELRCDPISGHTALYWYRQSLGQGLEFLIYFQGNSAPDKSGLPSDRFSAERTGGSVSTLTIQRTQQEDSAVYLCASSFIYEQFFGPGTRLTVL.

This clonotype was seen a handful of times. The chain combines TRBV5-6 with TRBJ2-5; possibly TRBD1 for D (6 bases). Trimming removed 0 bases at V and 1 base at J, with 10 bases between. In germline, CDR1 is SGHDT, CDR2 YYEEEE. The CDR3 runs 15 residues. This chain's CDR3 is CASSLVTGLQETQYF. CDR3 nucleotides: TGTGCCAGCAGCTTGGTTACAGGGCTCCAAGAGACCCAGTACTTC.

A note on this clonotype: One end of the junction fails to match germline, which may point to a read error. The chain carries TRBV20-1 and TRBJ2-7, with TRBD2 identical over 12 bases. This CDR3 has 13 amino acids. The germline V gene encodes CDR1 DFQATT and CDR2 SNEGSKA (reference sequence). CDR3 sequence (DNA): TGTTCACTAGCGGGGGGTGTCTTCTACGAGCAGTACTTC. It yields the protein CSLAGGVFYEQYF.

The chain links TRBV5-1 to TRBJ2-6, with 7 bases matching TRBD1. The CDR3 covers 16 residues. The V and J ends lost 5 bases and 0 bases, in that order; junction bases with no gene match: 5. The germline V gene has CDR1 SGHRS and CDR2 YFSETQ. The chain's CDR3 is CASSGQASSGANVLTF. The CDR3, as DNA: TGCGCCAGCAGTGGACAGGCGAGCTCTGGGGCCAACGTCCTGACTTTC. Full variable domain (outside the CDR3, taken from reference TRBV5-1 and TRBJ2-6): KAGVTQTPRYLIKTRGQQVTLSCSPISGHRSVSWYQQTPGQGLQFLFEYFSETQRNKGNFPGRFSGRQFSNSRSEMNVSTLELGDSALYLCASSGQASSGANVLTFGAGSRLTVL.